These T cell receptor beta chains were read from a single sample in a study of graft-versus-host responses after intestinal transplantation. This table comes from immunoSEQ multiplex PCR, and its TCRdb copy is limited to in-frame clones, with some not included. The sample includes roughly 60,000 clones, roughly 89% of them seen just once. Sequenced material: PBMCs, taken less than 130 days after intestinal transplantation. These receptors all come from a human patient who received an intestinal transplant, so some T cells may come from the graft donor. Both conserved end residues are part of each CDR3. Each record gives: D gene, J gene, clone size, V gene, CDR3 DNA, CDR3 protein. A D gene is named only where the DNA matches it firmly. Some rows mark clone size as missing; the rest say once, few, many or name a class of expanded clone.

D gene: TRBD1
J gene: TRBJ1-2
clone size: few
V gene: TRBV27
CDR3 DNA: TGTGCCAGCAGTCCGTTCAGGGGGCTATCGAACTATGGCTACACCTTC
CDR3 protein: CASSPFRGLSNYGYTF

D gene: TRBD2
J gene: TRBJ2-1
clone size: NA
V gene: TRBV7-9
CDR3 DNA: TGTGCCAGCAGCCCTCCGAGCGGGACTAGCGGGGCTTGGGGGCAGTTCTTC
CDR3 protein: CASSPPSGTSGAWGQFF

D gene: NA
J gene: TRBJ1-6
clone size: NA
V gene: TRBV19
CDR3 DNA: TGTGCCAGTAGTATTTTACCCCCGGGAACGGGTAATTCACCCCTCCACTTT
CDR3 protein: CASSILPPGTGNSPLHF

D gene: NA
J gene: TRBJ1-1
clone size: NA
V gene: TRBV28
CDR3 DNA: TGTGCCAGCAGGGGGATTCAGGAGACAGTAGCTTTCTTT
CDR3 protein: CASRGIQETVAFF

D gene: TRBD2
J gene: TRBJ2-2
clone size: few
V gene: TRBV19
CDR3 DNA: TGTGCCACCGAGGAACTAGCGGGGGGGAGTACCGGGGAGCTGTTTTTT
CDR3 protein: CATEELAGGSTGELFF

D gene: NA
J gene: TRBJ2-2
clone size: NA
V gene: TRBV28
CDR3 DNA: TGTGCCAGCAGGGGGCAGGGGAACACCGGGGAGCTGTTTTTT
CDR3 protein: CASRGQGNTGELFF

D gene: TRBD2
J gene: TRBJ2-1
clone size: NA
V gene: TRBV28
CDR3 DNA: TGTGCCAGCACCCAACTAGCGGGGGGGTCCTACAATGAGCAGTTCTTC
CDR3 protein: CASTQLAGGSYNEQFF

D gene: NA
J gene: TRBJ2-7
clone size: NA
V gene: TRBV11-2
CDR3 DNA: TGTGCCAGCAGCTCGCCCCTGAATAGCCGAAAAGGCGAGCAGTACTTC
CDR3 protein: CASSSPLNSRKGEQYF

D gene: NA
J gene: TRBJ2-1
clone size: NA
V gene: TRBV9
CDR3 DNA: TGTGCCAGCAGCCCACGGGACAAAAATGAGCAGTTCTTC
CDR3 protein: CASSPRDKNEQFF

D gene: NA
J gene: TRBJ1-2
clone size: NA
V gene: TRBV4-2
CDR3 DNA: TGTGCCAGCAGCCAAGATTGGACGGGGGCTTATGGCTACACCTTC
CDR3 protein: CASSQDWTGAYGYTF

D gene: NA
J gene: TRBJ1-5
clone size: once
V gene: TRBV7-9
CDR3 DNA: TGTGCCAGCAGCTTAGGTACAGGCGGGAACAATCAGCCCCAGCATTTT
CDR3 protein: CASSLGTGGNNQPQHF

D gene: NA
J gene: TRBJ2-1
clone size: NA
V gene: TRBV27
CDR3 DNA: TGTGCCAGCAGCCTCGGCGGGGAGAGGAATGAGCAGTTCTTC
CDR3 protein: CASSLGGERNEQFF

D gene: NA
J gene: TRBJ2-7
clone size: few
V gene: TRBV28
CDR3 DNA: TGTGCCAGCAGTTTTGACGGGCGGGTGCCCTACGAGCAGTACTTC
CDR3 protein: CASSFDGRVPYEQYF

D gene: NA
J gene: TRBJ1-3
clone size: NA
V gene: TRBV7-7
CDR3 DNA: TGTGCCAGCAGCTTAGATCAGGCCGCGGGAAACACCATATATTTT
CDR3 protein: CASSLDQAAGNTIYF

D gene: TRBD1
J gene: TRBJ2-3
clone size: once
V gene: TRBV5-5
CDR3 DNA: TGTGCCAGCAGCTTCCGGACAGGAGATCTTACAGATACGCAGTATTTT
CDR3 protein: CASSFRTGDLTDTQYF

D gene: NA
J gene: TRBJ2-7
clone size: NA
V gene: TRBV12-2
CDR3 DNA: TGTGCAAGTCGATGTAGCCATAGCGGGAGGGCCTACGAGCAGTACTTC
CDR3 protein: CASRCSHSGRAYEQYF

D gene: NA
J gene: TRBJ1-2
clone size: once
V gene: TRBV12-2
CDR3 DNA: TGTGCAAGTCGCTTAGCGGAGAACAGGGTCTATGGCTACACCTTC
CDR3 protein: CASRLAENRVYGYTF

D gene: TRBD2
J gene: TRBJ2-7
clone size: once
V gene: TRBV27
CDR3 DNA: TGTGCCAGCAGCCGGACTAGCTCCTACGAGCAGTACTTC
CDR3 protein: CASSRTSSYEQYF

D gene: NA
J gene: TRBJ1-1
clone size: NA
V gene: TRBV2
CDR3 DNA: TGTGCCAGCAGTGTGGGGAGGGCCACTGAAGCTTTCTTT
CDR3 protein: CASSVGRATEAFF

D gene: TRBD1
J gene: TRBJ1-4
clone size: NA
V gene: TRBV18
CDR3 DNA: TGTGCCAGCTCACGAGGGACAGCAACTAATGAAAAACTGTTTTTT
CDR3 protein: CASSRGTATNEKLFF

D gene: TRBD1
J gene: TRBJ1-2
clone size: once
V gene: TRBV5-4
CDR3 DNA: TGTGCCAGCAGCCGAATCTCCTCAGGGGGCGGCTACACCTTC
CDR3 protein: CASSRISSGGGYTF

D gene: NA
J gene: TRBJ2-5
clone size: NA
V gene: TRBV27
CDR3 DNA: TGTGCCAGCAGTTTATTGGGACGAGAGACCCAGTACTTC
CDR3 protein: CASSLLGRETQYF

D gene: NA
J gene: TRBJ1-1
clone size: NA
V gene: TRBV14
CDR3 DNA: TGTGCCAGCAGCCAACGGCCAGGGACGACTGAAGCTTTCTTT
CDR3 protein: CASSQRPGTTEAFF

D gene: TRBD1
J gene: TRBJ1-6
clone size: NA
V gene: TRBV28
CDR3 DNA: TGTGCCAGCAGTTTCTGGGACAGCTCCTATAATTCACCCCTCCACTTT
CDR3 protein: CASSFWDSSYNSPLHF

D gene: TRBD2
J gene: TRBJ2-3
clone size: NA
V gene: TRBV19
CDR3 DNA: TGTGCCAGTAGGATTAGCGGGGGAAACACAGATACGCAGTATTTT
CDR3 protein: CASRISGGNTDTQYF

D gene: NA
J gene: TRBJ1-5
clone size: NA
V gene: TRBV28
CDR3 DNA: TGTGCCAGCAGTTTAATAGGGGTTGAGCCCCAGCATTTT
CDR3 protein: CASSLIGVEPQHF

D gene: TRBD1
J gene: TRBJ2-7
clone size: NA
V gene: TRBV11-2
CDR3 DNA: TGTGCCAGCAGCACAACCTCTCCGGGACAGAAGCTCTACGAGCAGTACTTC
CDR3 protein: CASSTTSPGQKLYEQYF

D gene: NA
J gene: TRBJ1-4
clone size: NA
V gene: TRBV5-1
CDR3 DNA: TGCGCCAGCAGCTCGGACGGGGGGCAGAATGAAAAACTGTTTTTT
CDR3 protein: CASSSDGGQNEKLFF

D gene: NA
J gene: TRBJ2-5
clone size: NA
V gene: TRBV2
CDR3 DNA: TGTGCCAGCAGTGAAGGGCTGCGGGTAGAGACCCAGTACTTC
CDR3 protein: CASSEGLRVETQYF

D gene: NA
J gene: TRBJ1-3
clone size: NA
V gene: TRBV2
CDR3 DNA: TGTGCCAGCAGCGCCGACAGGTCTGGAAACACCATATATTTT
CDR3 protein: CASSADRSGNTIYF

D gene: NA
J gene: TRBJ2-7
clone size: NA
V gene: TRBV5-1
CDR3 DNA: TGCGCCAGCAGCTTGTTTTCCGAGCAGTACTTC
CDR3 protein: CASSLFSEQYF

D gene: TRBD2
J gene: TRBJ2-1
clone size: once
V gene: TRBV5-1
CDR3 DNA: TGCGCCAGCAGCTTAGGCGGGGGTTACAATGAGCAGTTCTTC
CDR3 protein: CASSLGGGYNEQFF

D gene: NA
J gene: TRBJ2-3
clone size: NA
V gene: TRBV7-9
CDR3 DNA: TGTGCCAGCAGCGCCGGAACCTCTAGCACAGATACGCAGTATTTT
CDR3 protein: CASSAGTSSTDTQYF

D gene: NA
J gene: TRBJ1-4
clone size: NA
V gene: TRBV7-9
CDR3 DNA: TGTGCCAGCAGACTTGCATCTAATGAAAAACTGTTTTTT
CDR3 protein: CASRLASNEKLFF

D gene: NA
J gene: TRBJ1-5
clone size: NA
V gene: TRBV5-4
CDR3 DNA: TGTGCCAGCAGCCTTGGGGCTGGGCCTTTATTTAGCAATCAGCCCCAGCATTTT
CDR3 protein: CASSLGAGPLFSNQPQHF

D gene: TRBD2
J gene: TRBJ2-5
clone size: NA
V gene: TRBV7-9
CDR3 DNA: TGTGCCAGCAGCTTAAGGGAAGGGACTAGTGGATATCAAGAGACCCAGTACTTC
CDR3 protein: CASSLREGTSGYQETQYF

D gene: NA
J gene: TRBJ2-5
clone size: NA
V gene: TRBV5-3
CDR3 DNA: TGTGCCAGAAGCTTGGATAGGAACTCGACCCAGTACTTC
CDR3 protein: CARSLDRNSTQYF

D gene: NA
J gene: TRBJ2-7
clone size: NA
V gene: TRBV5-4
CDR3 DNA: TGTGCCAGCAGCTTGTTCTCGGGGACACCCTACGAGCAGTACTTC
CDR3 protein: CASSLFSGTPYEQYF

D gene: TRBD1
J gene: TRBJ1-5
clone size: NA
V gene: TRBV6-1
CDR3 DNA: TGTGCCAGCAGTCGGACACAGGGGGATCATCAGCCCCAGCATTTT
CDR3 protein: CASSRTQGDHQPQHF

D gene: TRBD1
J gene: TRBJ2-7
clone size: NA
V gene: TRBV28
CDR3 DNA: TGTGCCAGCACCTTTTGGGACAGGGTACCCGAGCAGTACTTC
CDR3 protein: CASTFWDRVPEQYF

D gene: NA
J gene: TRBJ2-7
clone size: NA
V gene: TRBV10-3
CDR3 DNA: TGTGCCATCAGTGAGTATGGGGGAACCGCGGGAGAGCAGTACTTC
CDR3 protein: CAISEYGGTAGEQYF

D gene: NA
J gene: TRBJ1-6
clone size: NA
V gene: TRBV7-6
CDR3 DNA: TGTGCCAGCAGCCCCGCCGGGGGGAGTTCACCCCTCCACTTT
CDR3 protein: CASSPAGGSSPLHF

D gene: TRBD1
J gene: TRBJ2-7
clone size: NA
V gene: TRBV7-9
CDR3 DNA: TGTGCCAGCAGCAGACCGGGACAGGGTACCGAGCAGTACTTC
CDR3 protein: CASSRPGQGTEQYF

D gene: TRBD2
J gene: TRBJ2-5
clone size: NA
V gene: TRBV28
CDR3 DNA: TGTGCCAGTTACCCAATAGCGGGGGCCGATCAAGAGACCCAGTACTTC
CDR3 protein: CASYPIAGADQETQYF

D gene: TRBD1
J gene: TRBJ1-3
clone size: NA
V gene: TRBV9
CDR3 DNA: TGTGCCAGCAGCGTCCAGGGGGCGAGGTCTGGAAACACCATATATTTT
CDR3 protein: CASSVQGARSGNTIYF

D gene: NA
J gene: TRBJ1-1
clone size: NA
V gene: TRBV2
CDR3 DNA: TGTGCCAGCAGTGCCGGCCATGAAGCTTTCTTT
CDR3 protein: CASSAGHEAFF

D gene: TRBD1
J gene: TRBJ2-3
clone size: NA
V gene: TRBV12-5
CDR3 DNA: TGTGCTAGTTCCCCGGGACAGGAGACCGATACGCAGTATTTT
CDR3 protein: CASSPGQETDTQYF

D gene: NA
J gene: TRBJ1-3
clone size: NA
V gene: TRBV5-8
CDR3 DNA: TGTGCCAGCAGCTTGGCCGCCGGTTTTCCCATATATTTT
CDR3 protein: CASSLAAGFPIYF

D gene: NA
J gene: TRBJ2-3
clone size: NA
V gene: TRBV5-1
CDR3 DNA: TGCGCCAGCAGCTTACTCACAGATACGCAGTATTTT
CDR3 protein: CASSLLTDTQYF

D gene: NA
J gene: TRBJ1-1
clone size: NA
V gene: TRBV7-9
CDR3 DNA: TGTGCCAGCAGCTTAGTGAGCGGTCCTGAAGCTTTCTTT
CDR3 protein: CASSLVSGPEAFF

D gene: NA
J gene: TRBJ2-1
clone size: NA
V gene: TRBV4-1
CDR3 DNA: TGCGCCAGCAGCCAAGGACTAGTGGTTGAGCAGTTCTTC
CDR3 protein: CASSQGLVVEQFF

D gene: NA
J gene: TRBJ2-5
clone size: NA
V gene: TRBV11-2
CDR3 DNA: TGTGCCAGCAGCTTCGGGAGAAGAGAGACCCAGTACTTC
CDR3 protein: CASSFGRRETQYF

D gene: TRBD1
J gene: TRBJ1-6
clone size: NA
V gene: TRBV6-1
CDR3 DNA: TGTGCCAGCAGTGGGGGACAGGGCGTCTCCTATAATTCACCCCTCCACTTT
CDR3 protein: CASSGGQGVSYNSPLHF

D gene: NA
J gene: TRBJ2-3
clone size: NA
V gene: TRBV11-2
CDR3 DNA: TGTGCCAGCAGCTTAGGGGGCGGGCCAGATACGCAGTATTTT
CDR3 protein: CASSLGGGPDTQYF

D gene: TRBD2
J gene: TRBJ2-7
clone size: NA
V gene: TRBV11-2
CDR3 DNA: TGTGCCAGCAGCCCCCGGACTAGCGGGAGTAAGTACTACGAGCAGTACTTC
CDR3 protein: CASSPRTSGSKYYEQYF

D gene: NA
J gene: TRBJ1-1
clone size: NA
V gene: TRBV4-1
CDR3 DNA: TGCGCCAGCAGCCTCGAGCCCGGGAGGGACACTGAAGCTTTCTTT
CDR3 protein: CASSLEPGRDTEAFF

D gene: TRBD1
J gene: TRBJ1-1
clone size: NA
V gene: TRBV28
CDR3 DNA: TGTGCCAGCAGCCTAGGGGGCCAGATGAACACTGAAGCTTTCTTT
CDR3 protein: CASSLGGQMNTEAFF

D gene: NA
J gene: TRBJ1-1
clone size: NA
V gene: TRBV5-4
CDR3 DNA: TGTGCCAGCAGCCCCACCCAGGGACCCACTGAAGCTTTCTTT
CDR3 protein: CASSPTQGPTEAFF

D gene: NA
J gene: TRBJ2-2
clone size: NA
V gene: TRBV9
CDR3 DNA: TGTGCCAGCAGCTCCCTCCGGAGGGGCACCGGGGAGCTGTTTTTT
CDR3 protein: CASSSLRRGTGELFF

D gene: NA
J gene: TRBJ2-1
clone size: NA
V gene: TRBV9
CDR3 DNA: TGTGCCAGCAGCCCCCCCCCATTGAACAATGAGCAGTTCTTC
CDR3 protein: CASSPPPLNNEQFF